Listed below are T cell receptor beta chains from one sample, sequenced in a study of post-analysis software for immune sequencing data. TCRdb reprocessed the PCR reads via MiXCR and lists one record per CDR3 protein. This table holds about 760,000 distinct CDR3 sequences, 30% found once. The source material was blood. These receptors were taken from a girl between 5 and 17 years old with multiple sclerosis. CDR3s include the opening cysteine and the closing phenylalanine or tryptophan. D genes are given only for firm matches. Clone size, where shown, is once, few, many, or a class for clones that have expanded.

V	J	D	size	DNA	CDR3
TRBV4-1	TRBJ2-7	NA	few	TGCGCCAGCAGCCGCGGTATGGAAGTACGCTACGAGCAGTACTTC	CASSRGMEVRYEQYF
TRBV20-1	TRBJ2-1	TRBD2	few	TGCAGTGCTTGGACTAGCGGGGGGTTCAATGAGCAGTTCTTC	CSAWTSGGFNEQFF
TRBV4-3	TRBJ2-1	NA	few	TGCGCCAGCAGCCAAGAGTTTTTCGGAACTAACAATGAGCAGTTCTTC	CASSQEFFGTNNEQFF
TRBV20-1	TRBJ2-5	TRBD2	few	TGCAGTGCTATCTCCCGGGAGCGGGGGGTGGCCCAAGGGACCCAGTACTTC	CSAISRERGVAQGTQYF
TRBV20-1	TRBJ1-5	TRBD1	NA	TGCAGTGCTCAAACCTTTGGGACAGCAAATCAGCCCCAGCATTTT	CSAQTFGTANQPQHF
TRBV20-1	TRBJ1-1	NA	many	TGCAGTGCTAGAGTTGGGAGTACTGAAGCTTTCTTT	CSARVGSTEAFF
TRBV6-5	TRBJ1-1	NA	NA	TGTGCCAGCAGTAATCAACCCGGCGGGAACACTGAAGCTTTCTTT	CASSNQPGGNTEAFF
TRBV7-9	TRBJ2-7	TRBD2	NA	TGTGTCAGCAGCTTACAACTAGCGCCCACCTACGAGCAGTACTTC	CVSSLQLAPTYEQYF
TRBV12-3/TRBV12-4	TRBJ2-7	TRBD2	many	TGTGCCAGCAGTTTAAGGTTAGCGGGATTAAACTACGAGCAGTACTTC	CASSLRLAGLNYEQYF
TRBV5-1	TRBJ1-2	NA	few	TGCGCCAGCAGCTTGGGACAGCGGGGCTATGGCTACACCTTC	CASSLGQRGYGYTF
TRBV10-2	TRBJ2-7	NA	NA	TGCGCCAGCAGTGAGTCGTGGGGGCCCTACGAGCAGTACTTC	CASSESWGPYEQYF
TRBV20-1	TRBJ2-7	NA	few	TGCAGTGCTAGAGTTCGCTCCTACGAGCAGTACTTC	CSARVRSYEQYF
TRBV29-1	TRBJ1-1	NA	NA	TGCAGCGCTATAGTGGCTGAAGCTTTCTTT	CSAIVAEAFF
TRBV14	TRBJ2-3	NA	NA	TGTGCCAGCAGCCATGACCACCCGGGACACCGAAGAGATACGCAGTATTTT	CASSHDHPGHRRDTQYF
TRBV20-1	TRBJ2-5	NA	once	TGCAGTGCTAGAGGACCCGGGGGACAAGGGACCCAGTACTTC	CSARGPGGQGTQYF
TRBV3-1	TRBJ2-1	NA	few	TGTGCCAGCAGCCTCGGGGTAGCGCGCGATGAGCAGTTCTTC	CASSLGVARDEQFF
TRBV24-1	TRBJ1-5	TRBD1	NA	TGTGCCGAGGGACTCGGACAGGGTAATTGGCCCCAGCATTTT	CAEGLGQGNWPQHF
TRBV4-3	TRBJ1-2	TRBD1	NA	TGCGCCAGCAGCCAAGTGGCCACAGGGGCCGTAGGCTACACCTTC	CASSQVATGAVGYTF
TRBV20-1	TRBJ1-2	NA	once	TGCAGTCCTTGGGATCCTATAGGGGAGGCTAACTATGGCTACACCTTC	CSPWDPIGEANYGYTF
TRBV20-1	TRBJ2-3	TRBD2	NA	TGCAGTGCGGGACTAGCGGGAGTTGTAGATACGCAGTATTTT	CSAGLAGVVDTQYF
TRBV5-1	TRBJ1-1	TRBD1	NA	TGCGCCAGCAGCTCCCAGGGGGGCGCGAACACTGAAGCTTTCTTT	CASSSQGGANTEAFF
TRBV27	TRBJ1-5	TRBD1	NA	TGTGCCAGCAGTCCAAATACCGGGACAGGGGGCAATCAGCCCCAGCATTTT	CASSPNTGTGGNQPQHF
TRBV20-1	TRBJ2-5	NA	NA	TGCAGTGCCACACAGACCGGGACTGCCTGGGGGACCCAGTACTTC	CSATQTGTAWGTQYF
TRBV11-2	TRBJ2-3	TRBD1	few	TGTGCCAGCAGCCCCACCCGCCCCGGGACAGGGGGGTTCCTGATCAGCACAGATACGCAGTATTTT	CASSPTRPGTGGFLISTDTQYF
TRBV20-1	TRBJ1-2	NA	NA	TGCAGTGCCAGAGGGATGACAGGCAGCTATGGCTACACCTTC	CSARGMTGSYGYTF
TRBV11-1	TRBJ1-1	NA	NA	TGTGCCAGCAGCAGCAGGGGATGGAGTGAAGCTTTCTTT	CASSSRGWSEAFF
TRBV7-9	TRBJ1-5	NA	few	TGTGCCAGCAGCTTTTCGGGCAATCAGCCCCAGCATTTT	CASSFSGNQPQHF
TRBV12-3/TRBV12-4	TRBJ2-3	TRBD1	NA	TGTGCCAGCAGTCCGGACAGGGTATTGGAAGATACGCAGTATTTT	CASSPDRVLEDTQYF
TRBV3-1	TRBJ2-5	TRBD2	few	TGTGCCAGCAGCCAAAGGACGGGGGGGGCCGTAGAGACCCAGTACTTC	CASSQRTGGAVETQYF
TRBV6-1	TRBJ2-1	NA	few	TGTGCCAGCAGTGAGGAGGGGAGCTCCTACAATGAGCAGTTCTTC	CASSEEGSSYNEQFF
TRBV4-3	TRBJ1-6	NA	NA	TGCGCCAGCAGCCAAGAGGCCCGATCGATTTCACCCCTCCACTTT	CASSQEARSISPLHF
TRBV2	TRBJ2-2	TRBD2	NA	TGTGCCAGCAGGGAGACTAGCGGGGTGGCCGGGGAGCTGTTTTTT	CASRETSGVAGELFF
TRBV7-2	TRBJ2-7	TRBD1	NA	TGTGCCAGCAGCCAACTTGCGGACAGGGTCTACGAGCAGTACTTC	CASSQLADRVYEQYF
TRBV10-2	TRBJ2-3	TRBD2	NA	TGCGCCAGCAGTGAGTCTAGGACTAGCGGGATAAATACGCAGTATTTT	CASSESRTSGINTQYF